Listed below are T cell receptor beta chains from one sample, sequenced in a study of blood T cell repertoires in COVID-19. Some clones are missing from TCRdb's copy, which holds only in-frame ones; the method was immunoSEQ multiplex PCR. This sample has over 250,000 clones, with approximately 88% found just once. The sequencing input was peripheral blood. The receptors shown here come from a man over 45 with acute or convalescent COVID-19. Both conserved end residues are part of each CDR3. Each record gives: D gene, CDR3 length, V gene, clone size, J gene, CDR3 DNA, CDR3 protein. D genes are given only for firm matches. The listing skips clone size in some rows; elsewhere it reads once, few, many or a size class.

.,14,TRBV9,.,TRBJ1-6,TGTGCCAGCAGCGTACCCTACCCACAGGCTCCTCTCCACTTT,CASSVPYPQAPLHF
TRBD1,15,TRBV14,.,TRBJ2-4,TGTGCCAGCAGCCAGGACAGGACAGTCAAAAACATTCAGTACTTC,CASSQDRTVKNIQYF
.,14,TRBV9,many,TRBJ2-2,TGTGCCAGCAGCCCCAACAGGGATGCCGGGGAGCTGTTTTTT,CASSPNRDAGELFF
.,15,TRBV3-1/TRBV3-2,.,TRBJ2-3,TGTGCCAGCAGCCAAGAATTGGCAGGCACAGATACGCAGTATTTT,CASSQELAGTDTQYF
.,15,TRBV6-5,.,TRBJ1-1,TGTGCCAGCAGTTACGACGGGATCCCGAACACTGAAGCTTTCTTT,CASSYDGIPNTEAFF
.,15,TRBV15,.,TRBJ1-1,TGTGCCACCAGCAGAGATCCCGCGATGAACACTGAAGCTTTCTTT,CATSRDPAMNTEAFF
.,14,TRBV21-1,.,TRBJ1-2,TGTGCCAGCAGCGCACACCAGGGAAACTATGGCTACACCTTC,CASSAHQGNYGYTF
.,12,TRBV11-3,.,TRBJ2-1,TGTGCCAGCAGCTTCGGTGGGACAGAGCAGTTCTTC,CASSFGGTEQFF
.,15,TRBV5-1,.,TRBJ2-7,TGCGCCAGCAGCTTGTTGGGCGGGGCTACCTACGAGCAGTACTTC,CASSLLGGATYEQYF
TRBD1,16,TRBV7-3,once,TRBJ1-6,TGTGCCAGCAGCCTTACCAGGACAGGGGTCTATTCACCCCTCCACTTT,CASSLTRTGVYSPLHF
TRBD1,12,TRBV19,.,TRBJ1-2,TGTGCCGGACACGACAGGGTTTTTGGCTACACCTTC,CAGHDRVFGYTF
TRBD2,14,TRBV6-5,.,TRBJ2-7,TGTGCCAGCAGCCCACTAGCGGGACGCTACGAGCAGTACTTC,CASSPLAGRYEQYF
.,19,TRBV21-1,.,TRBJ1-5,TGTGCCAGCAGCAAAGAATTTTCAAGGGAGGGGAATGACAATCAGCCCCAGCATTTT,CASSKEFSREGNDNQPQHF
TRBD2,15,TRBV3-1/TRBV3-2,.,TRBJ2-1,TGTGCCAGCAGCCACAGGGTTGAGCGGGGCAATGAGCAGTTCTTC,CASSHRVERGNEQFF
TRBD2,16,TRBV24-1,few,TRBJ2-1,TGTGCCACCAGTGCGGGGGGGCTGACAAAGGGCAATGAGCAGTTCTTC,CATSAGGLTKGNEQFF
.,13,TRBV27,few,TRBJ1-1,TGTGCCAGCAGTTTAGGGGGGGCTACTGAAGCTTTCTTT,CASSLGGATEAFF
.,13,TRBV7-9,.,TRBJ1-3,TGTGCCAGCAGAAACGAGGTTGGAAACACCATATATTTT,CASRNEVGNTIYF
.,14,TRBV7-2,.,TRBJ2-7,TGTGCCAGCAGCTTAGAAGGGGAAGCCTACGAGCAGTACTTC,CASSLEGEAYEQYF
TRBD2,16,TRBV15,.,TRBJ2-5,TGTGCCACCAGCAGGCCACTAGCGGGGGGGTTGGAGACCCAGTACTTC,CATSRPLAGGLETQYF
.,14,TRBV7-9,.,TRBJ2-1,TGTGCCAGCAGCTTCCGCAGGGGATTTGGTGAGCAGTTCTTC,CASSFRRGFGEQFF
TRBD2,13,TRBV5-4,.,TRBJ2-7,TGTGCCAGCACCACCCTCGGGAGGTACGAGCAGTACTTC,CASTTLGRYEQYF
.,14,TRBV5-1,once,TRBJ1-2,TGCGCCAGCAGCAATCTTACAGGAGACTATGGCTACACCTTC,CASSNLTGDYGYTF
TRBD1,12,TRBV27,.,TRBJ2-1,TGTGCCAGCAGTTTATGGGGACAGGGAGAGTTCTTC,CASSLWGQGEFF
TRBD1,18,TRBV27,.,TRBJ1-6,TGTGCCAGCAGTTTATCGGTGGTGGGGACAGGTTATAATTCACCCCTCCACTTT,CASSLSVVGTGYNSPLHF
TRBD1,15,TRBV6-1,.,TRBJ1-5,TGTGCCAGCAGTGCCGGGACAGGAAACAATCAGCCCCAGCATTTT,CASSAGTGNNQPQHF
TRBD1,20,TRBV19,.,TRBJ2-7,TGTGCCAGTAGCGCCGTTTCCGGGACAGGGGGCCGTATAGGCACCTACGAGCAGTACTTC,CASSAVSGTGGRIGTYEQYF
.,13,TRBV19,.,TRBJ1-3,TGTGCCAGTACCCCTGCCGGGGGAAACACCATATATTTT,CASTPAGGNTIYF
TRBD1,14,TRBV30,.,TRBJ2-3,TGTGCCTGGAACGGACAGGAGGGCACAGATACGCAGTATTTT,CAWNGQEGTDTQYF
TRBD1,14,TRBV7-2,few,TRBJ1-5,TGTGCCAGCAGCTTCCGGGACAGGGGAAGGCCCCAGCATTTT,CASSFRDRGRPQHF
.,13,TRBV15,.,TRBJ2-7,TGTGCCACCAGCAGTTCGACTCGGGTCGAGCAGTACTTC,CATSSSTRVEQYF
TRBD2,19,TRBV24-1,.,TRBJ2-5,TGTGCCACCAGTGATGGACGGACTAGCAGCCTACCGTACCAAGAGACCCAGTACTTC,CATSDGRTSSLPYQETQYF
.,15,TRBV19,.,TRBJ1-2,TGTGCCAGTAGTATAGGTGGTCCGCGGTTGAGAGGCTACACCTTC,CASSIGGPRLRGYTF
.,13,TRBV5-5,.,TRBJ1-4,TGTGCCAGCAGCTTGTGGGGAGGAGAAAAACTGTTTTTT,CASSLWGGEKLFF
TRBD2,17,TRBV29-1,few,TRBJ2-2,TGCAGCGTTCCCGGACTAGCGACGGGTTCGAACACCGGGGAGCTGTTTTTT,CSVPGLATGSNTGELFF
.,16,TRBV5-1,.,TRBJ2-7,TGCGCCAGCAGCTTTGGTCGGGCTACTAGCTCCTACGAGCAGTACTTC,CASSFGRATSSYEQYF
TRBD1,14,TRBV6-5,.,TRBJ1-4,TGTGCCAGCTGGGAGGACAGGGGTAATGAAAAACTGTTTTTT,CASWEDRGNEKLFF
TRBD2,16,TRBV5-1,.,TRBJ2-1,TGCGCCAGCAGCTTGGCGGCGGGGGGGTCCTACAATGAGCAGTTCTTC,CASSLAAGGSYNEQFF
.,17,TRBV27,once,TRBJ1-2,TGTGCCAGCAGCCCCAGGGATCGAGTCGGAGCTAACTATGGCTACACCTTC,CASSPRDRVGANYGYTF
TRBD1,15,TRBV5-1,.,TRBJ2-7,TGCGCCAGCAGCTTGGGGACAGGGAATAACTACGAGCAGTACTTC,CASSLGTGNNYEQYF
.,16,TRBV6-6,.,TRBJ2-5,TGTGCCAGCAGTTACCCCTACCGAGGATACGAAGAGACCCAGTACTTC,CASSYPYRGYEETQYF
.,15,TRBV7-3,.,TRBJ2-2,TGTGCCAGCAGCGCCGGGACCCGGGGGACCGGGGAGCTGTTTTTT,CASSAGTRGTGELFF
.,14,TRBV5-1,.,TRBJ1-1,TGCGCCAGCAGCCCCGTTGAAGGGGGCACTGAAGCTTTCTTT,CASSPVEGGTEAFF
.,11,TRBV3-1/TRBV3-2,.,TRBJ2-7,TGTGCCAGCAGCCAAGTATACGAGCAGTACTTC,CASSQVYEQYF
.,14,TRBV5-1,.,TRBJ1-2,TGCGCCAGCAGCTCCTCAGGGGAGGGCTATGGCTACACCTTC,CASSSSGEGYGYTF
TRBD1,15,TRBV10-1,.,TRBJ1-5,TGCGCCAGCAGTCCGACAGGGCCCCTCAATCAGCCCCAGCATTTT,CASSPTGPLNQPQHF
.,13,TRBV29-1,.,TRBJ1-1,TGCAGCGTTGAAAGACAGTGGGACACTGAAGCTTTCTTT,CSVERQWDTEAFF
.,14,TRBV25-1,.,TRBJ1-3,TGTGCCAGCAGTGTAAGGGGTTTTGGAAACACCATATATTTT,CASSVRGFGNTIYF
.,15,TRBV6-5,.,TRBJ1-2,TGTGCCAGCCTCGTGACTCCCCAGATTGTTTCGGGCTACACCTTC,CASLVTPQIVSGYTF
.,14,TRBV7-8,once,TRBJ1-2,TGTGCCAGCAGCTTAGTTCCGGTCGCAGAGGCCTACACCTTC,CASSLVPVAEAYTF